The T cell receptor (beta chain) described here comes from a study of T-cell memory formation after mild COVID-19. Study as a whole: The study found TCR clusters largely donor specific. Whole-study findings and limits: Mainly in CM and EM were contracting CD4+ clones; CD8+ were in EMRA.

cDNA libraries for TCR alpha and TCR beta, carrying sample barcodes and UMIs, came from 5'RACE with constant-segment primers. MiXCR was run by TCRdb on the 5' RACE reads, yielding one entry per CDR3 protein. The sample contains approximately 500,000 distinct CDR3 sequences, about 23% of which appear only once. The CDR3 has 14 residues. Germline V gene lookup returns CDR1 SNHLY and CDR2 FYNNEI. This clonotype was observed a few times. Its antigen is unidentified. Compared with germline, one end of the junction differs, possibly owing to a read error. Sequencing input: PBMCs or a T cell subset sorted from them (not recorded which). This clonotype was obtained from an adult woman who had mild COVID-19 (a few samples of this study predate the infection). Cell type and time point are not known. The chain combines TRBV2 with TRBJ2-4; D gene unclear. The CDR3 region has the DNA TGTGCCAGCCGTGAGGACCGAGCCAAAAACATTCAGTACTTC. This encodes CASREDRAKNIQYF.